This entry is about one TCR beta chain. What it binds is not known. The data stem from a study of T cell responses to AZD1222 COVID-19 vaccine. Study observations and caveats: The study identified only five to seven AZD1222 recipients as seropositive at baseline.

Measured with immunoSEQ multiplex PCR; TCRdb has only the in-frame clones, and not every one. The table includes 150,000 to 200,000 clones, around 95% detected once. The germline gives CDR1 SGHAT, CDR2 FQDESV (reference sequence). After removal of 3 bases from V and 5 bases from J, the junction contained 7 bases not matched to a gene. There are 14 residues in the CDR3. This sequence joins TRBV11-1 and TRBJ2-7; 7 positions match TRBD2. The TCR originated in an adult in good health. Source: peripheral blood, taken on day 0 of AZD1222 vaccination. CDR3 region: CASSFGAGLDEQYF. The CDR3 DNA reads as TGTGCCAGCAGCTTCGGAGCGGGACTGGACGAGCAGTACTTC.